Presented here are 21 T cell receptor beta chains from one specimen sequenced in a study of regulatory T cells in long-lasting Graves disease. Time point specified: newly diagnosed GD, antithyroid drugs for less than 3 months. Isolated PBMC RNA provided the starting material for the TCR library. Construction of the TCR beta libraries employed iRepertoire HTBI primers in conjunction with Arm-PCR of CDR3 regions. TCRdb reprocessed the multiplex PCR reads via MiXCR and lists one record per CDR3 protein. The sample holds roughly 400,000 distinct CDR3 sequences, 16% seen once. This sample was also put to use in a study of T cells in Graves' hyperthyroidism and ophthalmopathy.

The sequenced sample was peripheral blood mononuclear cells (PBMCs), obtained at new diagnosis, from a patient treated with antithyroid drugs. The source is a woman aged 18 to 35 with Graves disease.

This clonotype has at least ten counts. This chain's CDR3 is CASSTFYNEQFF. The CDR3, as DNA: TGTGCCAGCAGCACCTTCTACAATGAGCAGTTCTTC. The J gene is TRBJ2-1, the V gene TRBV7-9; D is uncertain. Looked up from germline, CDR1 is SEHNR and CDR2 is FQNEAQ (reference sequence). CDR3 length: 12 amino acids. Trimming pared 5 bases from V and 3 bases from J, leaving 5 bases between.

This clonotype has a count of ten or more. This chain links TRBV7-2 with TRBJ2-7, with 11 bases that match TRBD2. The germline V gene encodes CDR1 SGHTA and CDR2 FQGNSA. The CDR3 is made up of 15 amino acids. J lost 2 bases, V lost 6 bases, and 6 bases had no gene match. In DNA form, the CDR3 reads TGTGCCAGCAGTTCCACTAGCGGGAGCACCTACGAGCAGTACTTC. This codes for CASSSTSGSTYEQYF.

The rearrangement uses TRBV7-2 and TRBJ1-4; D might be TRBD1 (5 bases). The germline V gene encodes CDR1 SGHTA and CDR2 FQGNSA. The CDR3 is 15 residues long. Trimming pared 2 bases from V and 5 bases from J, leaving 12 bases between. The CDR3 here is CASSLNTGPNEKLFF. The CDR3 DNA sequence: TGTGCCAGCAGCTTAAATACGGGACCGAATGAAAAACTGTTTTTT.

This clonotype was counted at least ten times. The DNA for the CDR3 is TGTGCCAGCAGGGGGGCCAATGAGCAGTTCTTC. Protein: CASRGANEQFF. The genes are TRBV5-8 and TRBJ2-1, with TRBD1 as a possible D gene (6 bases). The germline CDR1 and CDR2 sequences are SGHTS and YDEGEE. The CDR3 is 11 amino acids. Trimming pared 5 bases from V and 6 bases from J, leaving 6 bases between.

This clonotype was observed many times. The chain links TRBV7-3 to TRBJ2-3, with D tentatively TRBD2 (6 bases). CDR1 and CDR2 (germline): SGHTA, FQGTGA. CDR3 length: 15 amino acids. Trimming left V 5 bases short and J 3 bases short, with 15 bases between. For the CDR3, the DNA is TGTGCCAGCAGCCTGATCGGGAGAGAAACAGATACGCAGTATTTT. Translating gives CASSLIGRETDTQYF.

In its sample, this clonotype was seen a few times. The V and J genes are TRBV4-2 and TRBJ1-2; a possible D gene is TRBD1 (6 bases). V lost 3 bases, J lost 0 bases, and 14 bases lay in between. The CDR3 is 16 residues long. CDR1 and CDR2 from the germline V gene are LGHNA and YNFKEQ. The CDR3 sequence: CASSQAQQGANYGYTF. The DNA of the CDR3 is TGTGCCAGCAGCCAGGCCCAACAGGGAGCTAACTATGGCTACACCTTC.

The J gene is TRBJ2-2, the V gene TRBV18; D not certain. Germline V gene sequence: CDR1 KGHSH, CDR2 LQKENI. The CDR3 length is 15 residues. Trimming cost V 5 bases and J 1 base, with 11 bases left between them. The CDR3 sequence is CASSTALGNTGELFF. The CDR3 DNA follows: TGTGCCAGCTCAACCGCCCTGGGGAACACCGGGGAGCTGTTTTTT. Complete variable domain (other parts from reference TRBV18 and TRBJ2-2): NAGVMQNPRHLVRRRGQEARLRCSPMKGHSHVYWYRQLPEEGLKFMVYLQKENIIDESGMPKERFSAEFPKEGPSILRIQQVVRGDSAAYFCASSTALGNTGELFFGEGSRLTVL.

This clonotype occurred a few times. This chain connects TRBV11-1 to TRBJ2-7, with a weak D call TRBD1 (6 bases). CDR1 and CDR2 from the germline V gene are SGHAT and FQDESV (reference sequence). The CDR3 extends over 14 amino acids. V was pared by 2 bases and J by 3 bases, with 11 bases between. The CDR3 is CASSLTGSGYEQYF. Written as DNA, the CDR3 is TGTGCCAGCAGCTTAACAGGGTCAGGCTACGAGCAGTACTTC. The full variable domain, its missing parts supplied by reference TRBV11-1 and TRBJ2-7, is EAEVAQSPRYKITEKSQAVAFWCDPISGHATLYWYRQILGQGPELLVQFQDESVVDDSQLPKDRFSAERLKGVDSTLKIQPAELGDSAMYLCASSLTGSGYEQYFGPGTRLTVT.

The chain carries TRBV20-1 and TRBJ2-3; 11 bases map to TRBD2. With 3 bases clipped from V and 8 bases from J, the junction kept 13 bases outside the gene matches. This CDR3 contains 16 residues. Looked up from germline, CDR1 is DFQATT and CDR2 is SNEGSKA (reference sequence). The CDR3 DNA is TGCAGTGCTAGTGCACTAGCGGGAGCAAGCTCCACTACGCAGTATTTT. It specifies CSASALAGASSTTQYF.

This clonotype was seen repeatedly, ten times or more. The V call is TRBV20-1, the J call TRBJ2-7; perhaps D is TRBD1 or TRBD2 (5 bases each). V was cut by 6 bases and J by 2 bases, with 17 bases left in between. The CDR3 runs 14 residues. In germline, CDR1 is DFQATT, CDR2 SNEGSKA (reference sequence). This CDR3 reads CSAGWGPKPYEQYF. The CDR3 nucleotides read TGCAGTGCAGGGTGGGGACCCAAGCCCTACGAGCAGTACTTC.

This chain connects TRBV19 to TRBJ2-7, with TRBD1 as a possible D gene (5 bases). The germline V and J ends were trimmed by 3 bases and 0 bases, with 9 bases remaining between them. Germline loops: CDR1 LNHDA, CDR2 SQIVND (reference sequence). CDR3 length: 14 residues. CDR3 DNA: TGTGCCAGTAGTATGACAGTAAGCTCCTACGAGCAGTACTTC. It codes for CASSMTVSSYEQYF.

This clonotype was detected many times. In DNA, the CDR3 is TGTGCCAGCAGTTTCGGGGTTGGTATCGGGGAGCTGTTTTTT. It yields the protein CASSFGVGIGELFF. The chain employs TRBV27 and TRBJ2-2; the D gene is possibly TRBD2 (5 bases). The ends were cut back, 3 bases at V and 7 bases at J, with 12 bases in the middle. The CDR3 has 14 residues. Germline CDR1 MNHEY, CDR2 SMNVEV (reference sequence).

This clonotype has a single count. Since a much larger clone is just one base distant, this may be a read error. The V gene is TRBV24-1, the J gene TRBJ2-3; tentatively, D is TRBD2 (5 bases). This CDR3 comprises 16 residues. Germline CDR1 KGHDR, CDR2 SFDVKD. CDR3 sequence (DNA): TGTGCCACCAGTGACTGGACTCACCTTAGCACAGATACGCAGTGTTTT. Protein: CATSDWTHLSTDTQCF.

This clonotype has a handful of counts. The V call is TRBV18, the J call TRBJ2-7, with no clear D. CDR1 KGHSH and CDR2 LQKENI come from the germline V gene. Trimming pared 2 bases from V and 3 bases from J, leaving 8 bases between. The CDR3 is made up of 13 amino acids. In DNA, the CDR3 is TGTGCCAGCTCACCAGATGTCGGCTACGAGCAGTACTTC. Translated, it gives CASSPDVGYEQYF.

V and J are TRBV3-1 and TRBJ2-2; tentative D call: TRBD2 (6 bases). This CDR3 contains 16 residues. In germline, CDR1 is LGHDT, CDR2 YNNKEL (reference sequence). The germline V and J ends were trimmed by 4 bases and 0 bases, with 12 bases remaining between them. This chain's CDR3 is CASSLYSGSNTGELFF. CDR3 in DNA: TGTGCCAGCAGCCTTTATAGCGGATCGAACACCGGGGAGCTGTTTTTT.

This clonotype was detected ten times or more. J is TRBJ2-1 and V is TRBV20-1; no clear D. CDR3 length equals 13 residues. The germline V gene encodes CDR1 DFQATT and CDR2 SNEGSKA (reference sequence). Trimming left V 5 bases short and J 2 bases short, with 10 bases between. CDR3 amino acids: CSALQRTYNEQFF. For the CDR3, the DNA is TGCAGTGCTTTACAGAGAACCTACAATGAGCAGTTCTTC.

This clonotype was seen repeatedly, ten times or more. The genes are TRBV27 and TRBJ2-7; a weak D match, TRBD2 (5 bases). V was clipped by 3 bases and J by 2 bases, with 8 bases between them. The CDR3 runs to 13 residues. CDR1 is MNHEY and CDR2 is SMNVEV in the germline V gene (reference sequence). The CDR3 reads CASSFTSTYEQYF. CDR3 coding DNA: TGTGCCAGCAGTTTTACTAGTACCTACGAGCAGTACTTC.

The V gene is TRBV15, the J gene TRBJ2-2, with 12 bases identical to TRBD2. This CDR3 region has 18 residues. Germline loops: CDR1 LNHNV, CDR2 YYDKDF (reference sequence). After removal of 9 bases from V and 4 bases from J, the junction contained 15 bases not matched to a gene. The CDR3 DNA reads as TGTGCCACACGATCTGGACTAGCGGGACCTGTAGGCACCGGGGAGCTGTTTTTT. Translated, it gives CATRSGLAGPVGTGELFF. Combining the CDR3 with reference TRBV15 and TRBJ2-2 gives the whole variable domain DAMVIQNPRYQVTQFGKPVTLSCSQTLNHNVMYWYQQKSSQAPKLLFHYYDKDFNNEADTPDNFQSRRPNTSFCFLDIRSPGLGDTAMYLCATRSGLAGPVGTGELFFGEGSRLTVL.

The J gene is TRBJ2-1, the V gene TRBV7-9; D remains unclear. Germline V lookup: CDR1 SEHNR, CDR2 FQNEAQ (reference sequence). There are 13 residues in the CDR3. V was pared by 2 bases and J by 6 bases, with 8 bases between. The CDR3 DNA sequence: TGTGCCAGCAGCTTAACCCTTATCAATGAGCAGTTCTTC. Translating gives CASSLTLINEQFF.

This chain uses TRBV3-1 with TRBJ2-1, with D hard to call. Germline CDR1 and CDR2: LGHDT and YNNKEL (reference sequence). The V and J ends lost 1 base and 10 bases respectively, with 14 bases between them. The CDR3 extends over 14 amino acids. This CDR3 reads CASSQVRYSYEQFF. CDR3 DNA: TGTGCCAGCAGCCAAGTTCGCTACTCCTACGAGCAGTTCTTC.

This clonotype showed up many times. V and J are TRBV11-2 and TRBJ2-7, with TRBD2 as a possible D gene (6 bases). Trimming shortened V by 5 bases and J by 6 bases, and 14 bases separated the two germline ends. The germline CDR1 and CDR2 sequences are SGHAT and FQNNGV. The CDR3 extends over 13 amino acids. In DNA, the CDR3 is TGTGCCAGCAGCCTCGCCCCCGGGGGCGAGCAGTACTTC. This sequence encodes CASSLAPGGEQYF. Filled out from reference TRBV11-2 and TRBJ2-7, the complete variable domain reads EAGVAQSPRYKIIEKRQSVAFWCNPISGHATLYWYQQILGQGPKLLIQFQNNGVVDDSQLPKDRFSAERLKGVDSTLKIQPAKLEDSAVYLCASSLAPGGEQYFGPGTRLTVT.